The 6 T cell receptor beta chains listed next were all sequenced from one sample in a study of shared clonotypes between healthy human individuals. Some clones are missing from TCRdb's copy, which holds only in-frame ones; the method was immunoSEQ multiplex PCR. Of over a million clones listed, roughly 74% were seen once; the top ten hold under 0.6%. Sequenced material: memory CD4+ T cells from PBMCs. Subset meaning: CD45RA-negative fraction. These receptors were collected from a man aged 18-30 years in good health. Some clones in this sample may be carry-over from other donors' samples.

The J gene is TRBJ1-1, the V gene TRBV30; the match to TRBD1 covers 7 bases. The CDR3 loop spans 13 amino acids. V lost 6 bases and J lost 4; bases outside the gene matches: 8. Per germline, CDR1 GTSNPN and CDR2 SVGIG (reference sequence). The CDR3 region is CACAGQGGTEAFF. CDR3 DNA sequence: TGTGCCTGTGCGGGGCAGGGGGGCACTGAAGCTTTCTTT.

Concerning this clone itself: This sample also contains other DNA sequences that code for the same CDR3. The chain couples TRBV19 to TRBJ1-4; 8 bases agree with TRBD1. The V gene end was trimmed by 4 bases and the J gene end by 6 bases; junction bases not matched to a gene: 1. CDR1 LNHDA and CDR2 SQIVND come from the germline V gene (reference sequence). This CDR3 has 13 amino acids. CDR3 coding DNA: TGTGCCAGTAGTAAGGACAGGGATGAAAAACTGTTTTTT. Translated: CASSKDRDEKLFF.

The chain joins TRBV6-1 to TRBJ1-4, with TRBD1 matching 7 bases. Germline assignment: CDR1 MNHNS and CDR2 SASEGT. This CDR3 is 13 amino acids long. Trimming at V came to 8 bases and at J to 3 bases, leaving 3 bases not matched to a gene. The CDR3 region is CASGTVPNEKLFF. For the CDR3, the DNA is TGTGCCAGCGGGACAGTGCCTAATGAAAAACTGTTTTTT.

The rearrangement joins TRBV11-1 to TRBJ1-1; TRBD1 matches 8 bases. Germline V lookup: CDR1 SGHAT, CDR2 FQDESV (reference sequence). The junction had 7 bases not matched to a gene; V was cut back by 1 base and J by 0 bases. The length of the CDR3 is 17 residues. DNA for the CDR3: TGTGCCAGCAGCTTAGGTCGGACAGGGATATTGAACACTGAAGCTTTCTTT. Its protein product is CASSLGRTGILNTEAFF.

The rearrangement joins TRBV4-1 to TRBJ2-3; TRBD2 matches at 10 bases. Germline-derived CDR1 and CDR2 are MGHRA and YSYEKL. CDR3 length equals 19 residues. V lost 1 base to trimming and J lost 2 bases; unmatched junction nucleotides: 12. CDR3 in amino acids: CASSQVLFSGRGTTDTQYF. The CDR3 DNA reads as TGCGCCAGCAGCCAAGTTCTCTTCAGCGGGAGGGGCACCACAGATACGCAGTATTTT.

Comments on this clone: Other DNA sequences in this specimen translate into the identical CDR3. The chain is built from TRBV7-2 and TRBJ2-1; D may be TRBD1 (6 bases). The germline V and J ends were trimmed by 1 base and 7 bases, with 8 bases remaining between them. The CDR3 has 13 amino acids. Per the germline V gene, CDR1 is SGHTA and CDR2 is FQGNSA. The CDR3: CASSLDRDNEQFF. CDR3 in DNA: TGTGCCAGCAGCTTAGACAGGGATAATGAGCAGTTCTTC.